These 17 T cell receptor beta chains were all obtained from the same sample, sequenced in a study of Ad26.COV2.S vaccination and SARS-CoV-2 variants. Here immunoSEQ multiplex PCR was the method, and the copy in TCRdb shows in-frame clones only, minus some. The sample lists about 410,000 clones; around 93% were seen once. The treatment is: some 19 received Ad26.COV2.S at low or high dose, single or two shots; several received placebo; per-sample allocation not given. Sampling happened 63 days after the first vaccine or placebo injection. The sample was peripheral blood, taken in a trial of Ad26.COV2.S vaccine versus placebo. The origin of the receptors is a person aged 18-60 years who received the Ad26.COV2.S COVID-19 vaccine or a placebo.

The CDR3 loop reads CAWSVLQAVEQYF. The DNA of the CDR3 is TGTGCCTGGAGTGTACTTCAGGCTGTCGAGCAGTACTTC. This chain links TRBV30 with TRBJ2-7; unclear D gene. CDR1 and CDR2 (germline): GTSNPN, SVGIG (reference sequence). Trimming cost V 0 bases and J 6 bases, with 12 bases left between them. The CDR3 consists of 13 residues.

J is TRBJ2-7 and V is TRBV20-1; D unresolved. The CDR3 consists of 14 residues. Trimming removed 3 bases from V and 2 bases from J, with 14 bases in between. Germline assignment: CDR1 DFQATT and CDR2 SNEGSKA (reference sequence). The CDR3 loop reads CSASRVDSAYEQYF. DNA of the CDR3: TGCAGTGCTAGTAGGGTCGATTCCGCCTACGAGCAGTACTTC.

The rearrangement links TRBV29-1 to TRBJ1-5, with TRBD1 matching over 8 bases. CDR1 is SQVTM and CDR2 is ANQGSEA in the germline V gene. The CDR3 has 16 residues. The junction had 11 bases not matched to a gene; V was cut back by 1 base and J by 6 bases. CDR3 nucleotides: TGCAGCGTTGAAGGGACAGGGATCTCCGCTGCTCAGCCCCAGCATTTT. As protein: CSVEGTGISAAQPQHF.

This rearrangement joins TRBV2 to TRBJ2-5, with 8 bases aligning to TRBD1. The CDR3 is 20 amino acids. CDR1 and CDR2 from the germline V gene are SNHLY and FYNNEI. The junction had 17 bases not matched to a gene; V was cut back by 2 bases and J by 0 bases. This chain's CDR3 is CASSERELSGQDPNQETQYF. CDR3 coding DNA: TGTGCCAGCAGTGAAAGGGAATTATCGGGACAGGACCCGAACCAAGAGACCCAGTACTTC. Variable domain in full (rest from reference TRBV2 and TRBJ2-5): EPEVTQTPSHQVTQMGQEVILRCVPISNHLYFYWYRQILGQKVEFLVSFYNNEISEKSEIFDDQFSVERPDGSNFTLKIRSTKLEDSAMYFCASSERELSGQDPNQETQYFGPGTRLLVL.

The genes are TRBV6-2 or TRBV6-3 and TRBJ2-1; D might be TRBD1 (6 bases). Trimming took 2 bases from V and 0 from J, leaving 8 bases between them. The CDR3 covers 15 residues. The germline gives CDR1 MNHEY, CDR2 SVGEGT. Here the CDR3 reads CASSYRGFSYNEQFF. The CDR3 region has the DNA TGTGCCAGCAGTTACAGGGGGTTCTCCTACAATGAGCAGTTCTTC.

The chain employs TRBV10-3 and TRBJ1-3, with D possibly matching TRBD1 (5 bases). Trimming took 11 bases from V and 4 from J, leaving 15 bases between them. Germline values: CDR1 ENHRY, CDR2 SYGVKD. The CDR3 contains 13 residues. CDR3 amino acids: CAVQGGVGNTIYF. The CDR3 nucleotides read TGTGCCGTCCAGGGAGGCGTAGGAAACACCATATATTTT.

The genes are TRBV18 and TRBJ2-3; D gene unclear. Germline assignment: CDR1 KGHSH and CDR2 LQKENI. This CDR3 comprises 14 residues. Deletions cut 5 bases from V and 1 base from J, with 10 bases between. As DNA, the CDR3 is TGTGCCAGCTCAGGGGTTGGTGGCACAGATACGCAGTATTTT. This encodes CASSGVGGTDTQYF.

The chain links TRBV5-4 to TRBJ2-3, with D hard to call. Germline CDR1 and CDR2: SGHNT and YYREEE (reference sequence). The CDR3 is made up of 15 amino acids. The V end was cut by 4 bases, the J end by 4 bases, with 16 bases between. The CDR3 coding sequence is TGTGCCAGCAGCCCACCCGGAACTCGGGCAGATACGCAGTATTTT. Amino acids: CASSPPGTRADTQYF.

The chain uses TRBV30 and TRBJ2-3; D gene uncertain. Germline V gives CDR1 GTSNPN, CDR2 SVGIG (reference sequence). V was pared by 0 bases and J by 3 bases, with 7 bases between. The CDR3 runs 13 residues. The CDR3 DNA reads as TGTGCCTGGAGTGTAGTTTCTACAGATACGCAGTATTTT. Translated: CAWSVVSTDTQYF.

The sample holds a few counts of this clone. The chain has TRBV19 and TRBJ2-2; 7 bases are a match to TRBD1. The CDR3 runs 15 residues. Per germline, CDR1 LNHDA and CDR2 SQIVND (reference sequence). The junction had 4 bases not matched to a gene; V was cut back by 3 bases and J by 3 bases. The CDR3 nucleotides are TGTGCCAGTAGTATCGGGACAGAGGACACCGGGGAGCTGTTTTTT. This encodes CASSIGTEDTGELFF.

This chain connects TRBV19 to TRBJ2-7; tentative D call: TRBD2 (6 bases). With 7 bases removed from V and 0 bases from J, the gap between germline ends came to 16 bases. This CDR3 spans 15 amino acids. In germline, CDR1 is LNHDA, CDR2 SQIVND (reference sequence). This CDR3 is CASKTTGTSSYEQYF. CDR3 bases: TGTGCCAGTAAAACGACCGGGACTTCCTCCTACGAGCAGTACTTC. Variable domain in full (rest from reference TRBV19 and TRBJ2-7): DGGITQSPKYLFRKEGQNVTLSCEQNLNHDAMYWYRQDPGQGLRLIYYSQIVNDFQKGDIAEGYSVSREKKESFPLTVTSAQKNPTAFYLCASKTTGTSSYEQYFGPGTRLTVT.

This clone was detected once. The V call is TRBV2, the J call TRBJ1-1; the D gene is possibly TRBD1 (5 bases). The germline V and J ends were trimmed by 3 bases and 1 base, with 12 bases remaining between them. The length of the CDR3 is 15 residues. Germline CDR1 and CDR2: SNHLY and FYNNEI. The chain's CDR3 is CASSEFRGANTEAFF. In DNA form, the CDR3 reads TGTGCCAGCAGTGAGTTTCGCGGGGCGAACACTGAAGCTTTCTTT. Combining the CDR3 with reference TRBV2 and TRBJ1-1 gives the whole variable domain EPEVTQTPSHQVTQMGQEVILRCVPISNHLYFYWYRQILGQKVEFLVSFYNNEISEKSEIFDDQFSVERPDGSNFTLKIRSTKLEDSAMYFCASSEFRGANTEAFFGQGTRLTVV.

This chain connects TRBV27 to TRBJ1-1; D remains unclear. V shed 6 bases and J shed 1 base, with 12 bases lying between them. Germline V lookup: CDR1 MNHEY, CDR2 SMNVEV (reference sequence). This CDR3 has 14 amino acids. Here the CDR3 reads CASSSFRGNTEAFF. Written as DNA, the CDR3 is TGTGCCAGCAGCTCATTCCGGGGGAACACTGAAGCTTTCTTT.

The chain uses TRBV7-6 and TRBJ1-5; D gene uncertain. V lost 1 base to trimming and J lost 2 bases, with 9 bases between them. The germline CDR1 and CDR2 sequences are SGHVS and FNYEAQ. The CDR3 has 15 amino acids. CDR3 amino acids: CASSLDTARNQPQHF. CDR3 DNA: TGTGCCAGCAGCTTAGATACTGCTCGCAATCAGCCCCAGCATTTT.

The chain is built from TRBV5-1 and TRBJ2-7, with D perhaps TRBD1 (6 bases). In germline, CDR1 is SGHRS, CDR2 YFSETQ. The CDR3 totals 15 residues. V was cut by 0 bases and J by 2 bases, with 12 bases left in between. CDR3 in DNA: TGCGCCAGCAGCTTGGCGGGGACACTAACCTACGAGCAGTACTTC. The encoded protein is CASSLAGTLTYEQYF.

The V call is TRBV6-2 or TRBV6-3, the J call TRBJ2-7; D may match TRBD1 or TRBD2 (5 bases each). V was cut by 4 bases and J by 1 base, with 11 bases left in between. Germline CDR1 reads MNHEY; CDR2 reads SVGEGT. This CDR3 has 14 amino acids. The CDR3 DNA reads as TGTGCCAGCAGTTCCGGGACGGAGTCCTACGAGCAGTACTTC. Protein: CASSSGTESYEQYF.

Here the CDR3 DNA reads TGCGCCAGCAGCTCTCGGGGGGAAAACACTGAAGCTTTCTTT. It translates to CASSSRGENTEAFF. The chain carries TRBV5-1 and TRBJ1-1; the D gene is possibly TRBD1 (5 bases). CDR3 length: 14 amino acids. Trimming pared 3 bases from V and 2 bases from J, leaving 11 bases between. The germline gives CDR1 SGHRS, CDR2 YFSETQ.